This TCR beta chain comes out of a study of shared clonotypes between healthy human individuals. Study summary: Each donor's CD4 naive and CD4 memory cells filled three plates apiece, CD8 naive two, and CD8 memory one. The study, taken as a whole, reports: Sharing across several donors was seen in about 5% of naive CD4 clonotypes.

This clone was detected only once. Its matching antigen is unknown. Trimming removed 0 bases from V and 9 bases from J, with 12 bases in between. CDR3 length: 14 residues. The germline V gene has CDR1 SGHAT and CDR2 FQNNGV. Deep was the level at which the assay was run. TCRdb's table, derived via immunoSEQ multiplex PCR, lists solely in-frame clones and lacks some. The sample carries about 1 million clones, approximately 68% recorded once. The specimen was memory CD4+ T cells sorted from blood. Subset specified: CD45RA-negative fraction. This TCR derives from a man aged 18 to 35 in good health. The chain employs TRBV11-2 and TRBJ2-1, with no clear D. The CDR3 bases are TGTGCCAGCAGCTTAGAAAACAGTATCTCTGAGCAGTTCTTC. Its protein is CASSLENSISEQFF.